This T cell receptor beta chain stems from a study of somatic mutations in cytotoxic T cells in rheumatoid arthritis. Whole-study context: Collection of patient blood (30 ml EDTA) took place right after diagnosis, before any treatment.

The CDR3 totals 13 residues. The junction had 6 bases not matched to a gene; V was cut back by 7 bases and J by 6 bases. Germline V gives CDR1 SGHAT, CDR2 FQNNGV. Libraries were prepared by immunoSEQ multiplex PCR; TCRdb keeps only in-frame clonotypes and omits some of them. The table has around 15,000 clones, approximately 69% seen once. The sequencing sample was made of CD8+ T cells sorted from blood. V gene TRBV11-2 combines with J gene TRBJ2-3; TRBD1 matches 8 bases. This clonotype originated in an adult with rheumatoid arthritis. CDR3 nucleotide sequence: TGTGCCAGCATGTGGGGGACAGGTGATACGCAGTATTTT. Its protein is CASMWGTGDTQYF.